Sequencing of this TCR beta chain was carried out in a study of T cells after yellow fever vaccination. The wider study: For low cell numbers, libraries were made with SMART-Seq v4 Ultra Low Input. Study-wide results and caveats: There was a small share of clonotypes that showed up in both the CD4 and CD8 compartments. The booster saw the reappearance of most primary-vaccination clones (approximately 97% CD4, 70% to 90% CD8). Weaker, the secondary response peaked sooner, at day 5 versus 15.

From the 5' RACE reads, TCRdb called clonotypes with MiXCR, one entry per CDR3 protein. The profile covers about 580,000 distinct CDR3 sequences, with about a sixth appearing a single time and roughly 17% taken by the ten largest. This CDR3 region has 13 residues. Germline V lookup: CDR1 SGHTA, CDR2 FQGTGA. Trimming took 3 bases from V and 7 from J; bases not matched to a gene: 3. Only a few counts were recorded for this clonotype. Its antigen is as yet unknown. Sequenced material: PBMCs, taken about 5 days after the first yellow fever vaccination. This clonotype originated in a man younger than 35 who received the YFV17D yellow fever vaccine. The chain uses TRBV7-3 and TRBJ2-1, with 7 nucleotides matching TRBD1. The CDR3 loop is CASSFIQGNEQFF. The CDR3 bases are TGTGCCAGCAGCTTTATACAGGGGAATGAGCAGTTCTTC.